Listed below are T cell receptor beta chains from one sample, sequenced in a study of CD8+CD57+ T cells in acquired aplastic anemia. TCRdb used MiXCR to reprocess the reads, holding one entry per CDR3 protein. In the table there are hundreds of thousands of distinct CDR3 sequences, 55% to 70% of which are singletons. The sequenced material came from sorted CD4+, CD8+, or CD8+CD57+ T cells (not recorded which) from PBMCs. These receptors all stem from a human donor in good health, serving as a control. CDR3s include the opening cysteine and the closing phenylalanine or tryptophan. Each record gives: CDR3 DNA, CDR3 protein, J gene, V gene, clone size, D gene. A D gene is named only where the DNA matches it firmly. Size is stated for part of the rows, as once, few or many counts, or as a class when the clone is expanded.

TGTGCCAGCAGCTATACTTTAAGGGACGACACAGATACAGATACGCAGTATTTT	CASSYTLRDDTDTDTQYF	TRBJ2-3	TRBV9	-	-
TGTGCCAGCTCCAGGGGGCGTCGAGACTACAATGAGCAGACCCAGTACTTC	CASSRGRRDYNEQTQYF	TRBJ2-5	TRBV7-8	-	TRBD1
TGTGCCAGCAGTGATTCGGGACAGGGATGGATTGGCTACACCTTC	CASSDSGQGWIGYTF	TRBJ1-2	TRBV2	-	TRBD1
TGTGCCAGCAGCTTATCCCCCCATTCACCCCTCCACTTT	CASSLSPHSPLHF	TRBJ1-6	TRBV5-5	-	-
TGCAGTGCACGGCACACCCAGAAGACCCAAAAACTGTTTTTT	CSARHTQKTQKLFF	TRBJ1-4	TRBV20-1	-	-
TGTGCCAGCAGCGCGGACGGTGGGCGCACAGATACGCAGTATTTT	CASSADGGRTDTQYF	TRBJ2-3	TRBV11-3	many	-
TGCGCCAGCAGCACTTCACAGGGGGCGAGCACCGGGGAGCTGTTTTTT	CASSTSQGASTGELFF	TRBJ2-2	TRBV5-1	many	TRBD1
TGTGCCAGCACCACTCACGGGGAGACTTCACCCCTCCACTACTTC	CASTTHGETSPLHYF	TRBJ2-7	TRBV7-2	-	-
TGTGCCAGCAGCCAGGCCGATCGGGGTAAAGACTCAGATACGCAGTATTTT	CASSQADRGKDSDTQYF	TRBJ2-3	TRBV4-2	-	-
TGCGCCAGCAGCTTGGACCGGGATGCTAGCCAGCATTTT	CASSLDRDASQHF	TRBJ1-5	TRBV5-1	-	-
TGTGCCAGCAGTAGGGGGAGTGACCTGTGGGATGAGCAGTTCTTC	CASSRGSDLWDEQFF	TRBJ2-1	TRBV5-6	-	-
TGTGCCAGCAGGGAAAGAAAGGGCGCGTTGTCTCGTGGCTACACCTTC	CASRERKGALSRGYTF	TRBJ1-2	TRBV10-3	-	-
TGTGCCAGCAGCACACAGGTAGGGGACACTGAAGCTTTCTTT	CASSTQVGDTEAFF	TRBJ1-1	TRBV9	-	-
TGTGCCAGCAGCCGGACAGGGGGGGCAGACACAGATACGCAGTATTTT	CASSRTGGADTDTQYF	TRBJ2-3	TRBV5-4	-	TRBD1
TGTGCCAGCAGCTTAAGGGCGGGGGGGCCCTACAATGAGCAGTTCTTC	CASSLRAGGPYNEQFF	TRBJ2-1	TRBV7-3	-	TRBD2
TGTGCCACCAGTGGCACGGCCGGGGACGAGCAGTACTTC	CATSGTAGDEQYF	TRBJ2-7	TRBV11-1	-	-
TGTGCCAGCAGCGCCCGGGACAACGGCGACACTGAAGCTTTCTTT	CASSARDNGDTEAFF	TRBJ1-1	TRBV7-6	-	-
TGTGCCACAACACGCCAGACAGGGAGGCAAGAGACCCAGTACTTC	CATTRQTGRQETQYF	TRBJ2-5	TRBV12-5	-	-
TGCGAGAGCGGGTCCGGGCCTTACAATGAGCAGTTCTTC	CESGSGPYNEQFF	TRBJ2-1	TRBV4-3	-	-
TGTGCCAGCAGTTTAGATCTAGCGGGGACCCAGTACTTC	CASSLDLAGTQYF	TRBJ2-5	TRBV12-3/TRBV12-4	-	TRBD2
TGCAGTGCTAGGCGAGGGGGGGGGGACAATGAGCAGTTCTTC	CSARRGGGDNEQFF	TRBJ2-1	TRBV20-1	-	-
TGTGCCAGCACGGGGACAGCAAACTATCAGCCCCAGCATTTT	CASTGTANYQPQHF	TRBJ1-5	TRBV9	-	TRBD1
TGCGCCAGCAGCACTAGCGGGGGGGACATGGATGAGCAGTTCTTC	CASSTSGGDMDEQFF	TRBJ2-1	TRBV5-1	-	TRBD2
TGTGCCTGGAGCTGGAGCGGCTACGAGCAGTACTTC	CAWSWSGYEQYF	TRBJ2-7	TRBV30	many	-
TGTGCCTGGAGTGGGGGCGGTAGCAATCAGCCCCAGCATTTT	CAWSGGGSNQPQHF	TRBJ1-5	TRBV30	once	-
TGCGCCAGCAGTGAGTCGAGCTTAGGCTGGGGCAGGGACGGGGAGCTGTTTTTT	CASSESSLGWGRDGELFF	TRBJ2-2	TRBV10-1	-	-
TGTGCCAGCACCTACCTATCTGGGATCTATGGCTACACCTTC	CASTYLSGIYGYTF	TRBJ1-2	TRBV24-1	-	-
TGTGCTAGCAGCCGGCAGGGTTCGACCTACGGGCAGTACTTC	CASSRQGSTYGQYF	TRBJ2-7	TRBV2	-	-
TGTGCCAGCAGCCTCCCCGGACTACTCTACAATGAGCAGTTCTTC	CASSLPGLLYNEQFF	TRBJ2-1	TRBV6-2/TRBV6-3	many	-
TGTGCCAGCAGCCACCGGGACGGTAACTATGGCTACACCTTC	CASSHRDGNYGYTF	TRBJ1-2	TRBV7-2	many	-
TGTGCCAGTAGCGGGAGTACCTACAATGAGCAGTTCTTC	CASSGSTYNEQFF	TRBJ2-1	TRBV5-1	-	TRBD2
TGCGCCAGCACCGGGGGGGGGGAGGGGCGGACTGAAGCTTTCTTT	CASTGGGEGRTEAFF	TRBJ1-1	TRBV10-2	-	-
TGCAGTGCTAGAGAACTAGCGGGGACCTACGAGCAGTACTTC	CSARELAGTYEQYF	TRBJ2-7	TRBV20-1	-	TRBD2
TGCAGTGCTTGCGGACAGGGGAGGACTGAAGCTTTCTTT	CSACGQGRTEAFF	TRBJ1-1	TRBV20-1	-	TRBD1
TGCGCCAGCAGTGAGACAGAAGGGGAAGCTTTCTTT	CASSETEGEAFF	TRBJ1-1	TRBV10-2	few	-
TGTGCCAGCAGTGAGAGTTTTACTGAAGCTTATTTT	CASSESFTEAYF	TRBJ1-1	TRBV7-3	-	-
TGCGCCAGCAGCCAAGATAACCAGACTGAAGCTTTCTTT	CASSQDNQTEAFF	TRBJ1-1	TRBV11-2	-	-
TGCAGTGCCCTAACTGGCGGAAGCCAACAGACAGATACGCAGTATTTT	CSALTGGSQQTDTQYF	TRBJ2-3	TRBV20-1	-	-
TGTGCCACCAGCACAGATCGGGGGGCCGGGGAGCAGTTTTTT	CATSTDRGAGEQFF	TRBJ2-2	TRBV7-2	-	-
TGTGCCAGCAGCTCAGTTTCGGGATACGGGCAGTACTTC	CASSSVSGYGQYF	TRBJ2-7	TRBV9	-	-
TGTGCCAGCAGCTTGGGTTGGGATGGAAACACCATATATTTT	CASSLGWDGNTIYF	TRBJ1-3	TRBV5-6	many	-
TGCAGCGTTGTTGGCAGTAAAGAGACCCAGTACTTC	CSVVGSKETQYF	TRBJ2-5	TRBV29-1	many	-
TGCGCCAGCAGTGAGGGGGGCGCCTACAATGAGCAGTTCTTC	CASSEGGAYNEQFF	TRBJ2-1	TRBV10-1	many	-
TGTGCCAGCAGCCAAGCCCTAAGGGAAGCGACAGATACGCAGTATTTT	CASSQALREATDTQYF	TRBJ2-3	TRBV7-9	-	-
TGTGCCAGCTCCCAAGGGGCAGGGAAAACCTTC	CASSQGAGKTF	TRBJ1-2	TRBV18	-	-
TGTGCCAGTAGTGTCCGGGACAGGGGAGCCAGCCCGTCCTACAATGAGCAGTTCTTC	CASSVRDRGASPSYNEQFF	TRBJ2-1	TRBV19	many	TRBD1
TGCAGTGCCAGGGCTGGGGGCGGGGAGAAAAACATTCAGTACTTC	CSARAGGGEKNIQYF	TRBJ2-4	TRBV20-1	-	-
TGTGCCAGCAGCTTTGGGGCGGTGGAGACCCAGTACTTC	CASSFGAVETQYF	TRBJ2-5	TRBV7-4	-	-
TGTGCCAGCAGCTTAGATATATCCAGGCAAGAGACCCAGTACTTC	CASSLDISRQETQYF	TRBJ2-5	TRBV7-8	-	-
TGTGCCAGCAGCCCCAGTTGGGAAAAACTGTTTTTT	CASSPSWEKLFF	TRBJ1-4	TRBV12-5	-	-